These 31 T cell receptor beta chains share one sample of origin, sequenced in a study of identical twins. Via MiXCR, TCRdb re-called the 5' RACE reads, giving one row per CDR3 protein. There are approximately 230,000 distinct CDR3 sequences in the sample; 6.5% occur only once, and roughly 15% lies in the top ten. These data also featured in a second study, about T cells expressing NK-cell markers.

The sample was CD8+ T cells sorted from blood. The receptors come from a woman aged 18-29 years in good health.

This sequence joins TRBV11-2 and TRBJ2-3; 14 nucleotides agree with TRBD2. The V gene's germline CDR1 is SGHAT and CDR2 FQNNGV. The CDR3 contains 18 residues. Trimming cost V 5 bases and J 8 bases; bases outside gene matches: 15. CDR3 region: CASSTGLAGGPEMGTQYF. CDR3 nucleotide sequence: TGTGCCAGCAGCACCGGACTAGCGGGGGGCCCTGAGATGGGTACGCAGTATTTT.

J is TRBJ2-5 and V is TRBV6-5; TRBD1 matches at 7 bases. The CDR3 is 17 amino acids. The V gene's germline CDR1 is MNHEY and CDR2 SVGAGI. Unmatched junction bases numbered 15, after V lost 4 bases and J lost 4 bases. The CDR3 region has the DNA TGTGCCAGCAGTTTAGCCCTTTTGGGGCAGGGGGTAGAGACCCAGTACTTC. Encoded protein: CASSLALLGQGVETQYF.

In its sample, this clonotype was seen many times. The gene calls are TRBV6-1 and TRBJ2-7, with a possible D match to TRBD2 (6 bases). The CDR3 loop spans 12 amino acids. Germline CDR1 MNHNS, CDR2 SASEGT. V lost 1 base and J lost 8, with 9 bases in between. CDR3 sequence: CASSEGAGQQYF. The DNA of the CDR3 is TGTGCCAGCAGTGAAGGGGCGGGACAGCAGTACTTC.

There are many counts of this clonotype. J is TRBJ1-1 and V is TRBV28, with 10 bases aligning to TRBD1. This CDR3 spans 17 amino acids. From germline, CDR1 is MDHEN and CDR2 SYDVKM. J lost 0 bases, V lost 3 bases, and 7 bases had no gene match. The DNA of the CDR3 is TGTGCCAGCAGTTTTAGGGACAGGGGCTTTTTGAACACTGAAGCTTTCTTT. Amino acids: CASSFRDRGFLNTEAFF.

The sample holds a few counts of this clonotype. The V and J genes are TRBV2 and TRBJ1-1; D call uncertain. Between the trimmed V and J ends, which lost 8 bases and 5 bases, there was a span of 12 bases. Germline-derived CDR1 and CDR2 are SNHLY and FYNNEI. The CDR3 is 12 amino acids. DNA for the CDR3: TGTGCCAGCGGGCCCTTGGGAACTGAAGCTTTCTTT. Encoded protein: CASGPLGTEAFF.

This clonotype was observed many times. The chain uses TRBV12-3 or TRBV12-4 and TRBJ1-2; 7 bases are a match to TRBD1. This CDR3 is 13 amino acids long. The trim removed 6 bases at V and 6 bases at J, leaving 7 bases unmatched. As DNA, the CDR3 is TGTGCCAGCAGCACCTACAGGGGTGATGGCTACACCTTC. Translation: CASSTYRGDGYTF.

This clonotype has more than one count but fewer than ten. This chain uses TRBV29-1 with TRBJ2-2; D is undetermined. This CDR3 is built from 11 residues. Germline assignment: CDR1 SQVTM and CDR2 ANQGSEA. Trimming removed 5 bases at V and 4 bases at J, with 5 bases between. CDR3 residues: CSVQITGELFF. The CDR3 nucleotides are TGCAGCGTTCAAATCACCGGGGAGCTGTTTTTT.

This clonotype was observed a handful of times. This chain uses TRBV4-3 with TRBJ2-3, with D unresolved. The germline V and J ends were trimmed by 1 base and 4 bases, with 6 bases remaining between them. CDR1 and CDR2 from the germline V gene are LGHNA and YSLEER. The CDR3 is 13 amino acids. Written as DNA, the CDR3 is TGCGCCAGCAGCCAAGTGTTGGCAGATACGCAGTATTTT. Translation gives CASSQVLADTQYF.

The gene calls are TRBV6-1 and TRBJ1-5; D possibly corresponds to TRBD1 (6 bases). Germline V gives CDR1 MNHNS, CDR2 SASEGT. Deletions cut 5 bases from V and 3 bases from J, with 14 bases between. The CDR3 runs 15 residues. In DNA, the CDR3 is TGTGCCAGCAGTCTAGGAGCAGGGGTCAATCAGCCCCAGCATTTT. Amino acid sequence: CASSLGAGVNQPQHF.

The table lists this clonotype with a few counts. This chain joins TRBV10-1 and TRBJ2-1, with D possibly TRBD1 on 6 matching bases. The V and J ends lost 2 bases and 4 bases respectively, with 15 bases between them. Per germline, CDR1 WNHNN and CDR2 SYGVQD (reference sequence). There are 16 residues in the CDR3. CDR3 DNA: TGCGCCAGCAGTGAGGCTTCACGGACAGTGTACAATGAGCAGTTCTTC. This gives the protein CASSEASRTVYNEQFF.

This clonotype was seen ten or more times. CDR3 amino acids: CASSSPSRGSGELFF. The CDR3 DNA reads as TGTGCCAGCAGTTCCCCAAGTCGGGGTAGTGGGGAGCTGTTTTTT. The chain carries TRBV12-3 or TRBV12-4 and TRBJ2-2; perhaps TRBD2 as D (5 bases). The CDR3 is 15 residues long. Trimming removed 4 bases at V and 8 bases at J, with 17 bases between.

In this sample, this clonotype turned up a few times. V and J are TRBV27 and TRBJ2-3; TRBD1 aligns across 11 bases. V dropped 10 bases and J dropped 4; count of bases not matched to a gene: 4. This CDR3 comprises 13 residues. Germline-derived CDR1 and CDR2 are MNHEY and SMNVEV (reference sequence). The CDR3 DNA reads TGTGCCACCTGGACAGGGGGCTCAGATACGCAGTATTTT. It specifies CATWTGGSDTQYF.

The chain carries TRBV7-3 and TRBJ2-7, with 10 positions matching TRBD1. The junction had 9 bases not matched to a gene; V was cut back by 5 bases and J by 2 bases. Germline loops: CDR1 SGHTA, CDR2 FQGTGA. This CDR3 contains 16 residues. CDR3 in DNA: TGTGCCAGCAGCACTACGGGCGGGACAGGGGCCTACGAGCAGTACTTC. Amino acid sequence: CASSTTGGTGAYEQYF.

The V and J genes are TRBV5-6 and TRBJ1-6; D not resolved. Germline values: CDR1 SGHDT, CDR2 YYEEEE. V lost 4 bases to trimming and J lost 14 bases, with 16 bases between them. This CDR3 spans 13 amino acids. CDR3 DNA sequence: TGTGCCAGCAGCCCCGGGTCGCTGATGTCCCTCCACTTT. It specifies CASSPGSLMSLHF.

This clonotype came up many times. This chain connects TRBV5-1 to TRBJ2-7, with D perhaps given as TRBD1 or TRBD2 (6 bases each). This CDR3 comprises 14 residues. Trimming pared 1 base from V and 5 bases from J, leaving 13 bases between. Germline CDR1 and CDR2: SGHRS and YFSETQ. The CDR3 region has the DNA TGCGCCAGCAGCTTGCTACCGGGGGCCAACGAGCAGTACTTC. Translating it yields CASSLLPGANEQYF.

This clonotype has ten or more counts. CDR3: CSARTSGSSYNEQFF. CDR3 nucleotides: TGCAGCGCTAGGACTAGCGGGAGCTCCTACAATGAGCAGTTCTTC. The genes are TRBV29-1 and TRBJ2-1; the match to TRBD2 covers 13 bases. V lost 7 bases, J lost 0 bases, and 3 bases stayed unmatched. There are 15 residues in the CDR3. Germline V gene sequence: CDR1 SQVTM, CDR2 ANQGSEA.

In this sample, this clonotype turned up many times. The V gene is TRBV7-2, the J gene TRBJ2-2; weak D call: TRBD2 (6 bases). V lost 2 bases and J lost 1, with 8 bases in between. Germline CDR1 is SGHTA and CDR2 is FQGNSA. The CDR3 loop spans 15 amino acids. Here the CDR3 DNA reads TGTGCCAGCAGCTTACGGCGGGGGAACACCGGGGAGCTGTTTTTT. Amino acid sequence: CASSLRRGNTGELFF.

The chain links TRBV20-1 to TRBJ2-5; TRBD2 is a possible D gene (6 bases). The CDR3 covers 15 residues. Per germline, CDR1 DFQATT and CDR2 SNEGSKA (reference sequence). The V gene lost 6 bases and the J gene lost 2 bases, with 19 bases spanning the gap. DNA for the CDR3: TGCAGTGCCTCACGGCGCCGGGAGAGACAAGAGACCCAGTACTTC. Amino acid sequence: CSASRRRERQETQYF.

The rearrangement links TRBV27 to TRBJ2-7; 9 nucleotides match TRBD2. Trimming cost V 7 bases and J 5 bases; bases outside gene matches: 9. The CDR3 runs to 14 residues. Germline V gives CDR1 MNHEY, CDR2 SMNVEV (reference sequence). CDR3 amino acids: CASKIAGAGHEQYF. CDR3 bases: TGTGCCAGCAAGATAGCGGGAGCGGGGCACGAGCAGTACTTC.

This chain joins TRBV7-9 and TRBJ1-2; unclear D gene. V shed 4 bases and J shed 4 bases, with 13 bases lying between them. There are 14 residues in the CDR3. Germline V gene lookup returns CDR1 SEHNR and CDR2 FQNEAQ (reference sequence). The CDR3 here is CASSSQMGIYGYTF. CDR3 nucleotide sequence: TGTGCCAGCAGCTCCCAAATGGGGATCTATGGCTACACCTTC.

Turning to this clonotype: One end of the junction is discordant with germline, which a read error may explain. The chain recombines TRBV7-7 with TRBJ2-2, with TRBD2 as a possible D gene (6 bases). The V gene's germline CDR1 is SSHAT and CDR2 FNYEAQ (reference sequence). The CDR3 covers 15 residues. The CDR3 nucleotides read TGTGCTAGCAGCTTAGCGTGGGGGGAGACCGGGGAGCTGTTTTTT. Translation: CASSLAWGETGELFF.

V is TRBV12-3 or TRBV12-4 and J is TRBJ2-3; no clear D gene. The CDR3 covers 14 residues. Trimming removed 8 bases at V and 0 bases at J, with 12 bases between. The CDR3 DNA follows: TGTGCCAGCGATGGGGATTCAAGCACAGATACGCAGTATTTT. Translating it yields CASDGDSSTDTQYF.

The J gene is TRBJ1-1, the V gene TRBV10-2, with TRBD1 as a possible D gene (6 bases). Germline-derived CDR1 and CDR2 are WSHSY and SAAADI. V lost 7 bases to trimming and J lost 4 bases, with 16 bases between them. This CDR3 comprises 14 residues. CDR3 in amino acids: CASNNRVVVTEAFF. The CDR3 nucleotides read TGCGCCAGCAATAACAGGGTGGTAGTCACTGAAGCTTTCTTT.

The table lists this clonotype with many counts. The rearrangement joins TRBV6-5 to TRBJ2-1; 7 nucleotides agree with TRBD1. This CDR3 spans 13 amino acids. Unmatched junction bases numbered 5, after V lost 4 bases and J lost 8 bases. CDR1 MNHEY and CDR2 SVGAGI come from the germline V gene. The CDR3 DNA sequence: TGTGCCAGCAGTTTTACAGGGGCCCATGAGCAGTTCTTC. Its protein is CASSFTGAHEQFF.

This clonotype was found a few times. The genes are TRBV30 and TRBJ2-1, with 9 bases that match TRBD2. The CDR3 totals 14 residues. The V gene's germline CDR1 is GTSNPN and CDR2 SVGIG (reference sequence). Germline trimming cut 3 bases from V and 9 bases from J; bases unmatched to any gene: 9. DNA for the CDR3: TGTGCCTGGAGATTAGCGGGAGCGGACAGTGAGCAGTTCTTC. Translated, it gives CAWRLAGADSEQFF.

This clonotype occurred many times. This chain joins TRBV12-5 and TRBJ2-3; 9 nucleotides line up with TRBD2. From germline, CDR1 is LGHNT and CDR2 FRNRAP. The CDR3 is 15 residues long. Unmatched junction bases numbered 6, after V lost 6 bases and J lost 2 bases. CDR3 nucleotides: TGTGCTAGTGGGCTGACTAGCGGATACACAGATACGCAGTATTTT. Amino acids: CASGLTSGYTDTQYF.

This clonotype has just a few counts. This sequence joins TRBV6-2 or TRBV6-3 and TRBJ2-3, with 8 positions matching TRBD1. With V trimmed by 5 bases and J by 8 bases, 0 bases remained unmatched. This CDR3 region has 11 residues. Germline V gene lookup returns CDR1 MNHEY and CDR2 SVGEGT. DNA of the CDR3: TGTGCCAGCAGTCAGGGGGCTACGCAGTATTTT. As protein: CASSQGATQYF.

CDR3 residues: CASSFQGGGETQYF. CDR3 DNA sequence: TGTGCCAGCAGTTTCCAGGGGGGTGGAGAGACCCAGTACTTC. The rearrangement uses TRBV6-5 and TRBJ2-5, with D tentatively TRBD1 (7 bases). The germline V gene encodes CDR1 MNHEY and CDR2 SVGAGI. V dropped 4 bases and J dropped 4 bases, with 13 bases sitting between them. The CDR3 runs 14 residues.

This chain joins TRBV5-5 and TRBJ1-5; perhaps TRBD1 as D (6 bases). Germline lookup yields CDR1 SGHKS and CDR2 YYEKEE (reference sequence). CDR3 size: 15 residues. Trimming shortened V by 0 bases and J by 1 base, and 8 bases separated the two germline ends. The chain's CDR3 is CASSLDRVSNQPQHF. The CDR3 nucleotides are TGTGCCAGCAGCTTGGACAGGGTGAGCAATCAGCCCCAGCATTTT.

This clonotype was observed many times. V and J are TRBV4-1 and TRBJ1-1; D unclear. The CDR3 covers 13 residues. V gave up 4 bases and J gave up 0 bases, with 6 bases separating them. CDR1 is MGHRA, CDR2 YSYEKL, per germline. The DNA of the CDR3 is TGCGCCAGCAGCCTGCTAATGAACACTGAAGCTTTCTTT. Protein sequence: CASSLLMNTEAFF.

This clonotype was seen a handful of times. The chain couples TRBV6-5 to TRBJ2-7; 9 bases fit TRBD1. CDR1 is MNHEY, CDR2 SVGAGI, per germline. There are 15 residues in the CDR3. The V gene end was trimmed by 0 bases and the J gene end by 6 bases; junction bases not matched to a gene: 6. CDR3 nucleotide sequence: TGTGCCAGCAGTTACTCAGGGGACAGGGTAGCCGAGCAGTACTTC. This encodes CASSYSGDRVAEQYF.